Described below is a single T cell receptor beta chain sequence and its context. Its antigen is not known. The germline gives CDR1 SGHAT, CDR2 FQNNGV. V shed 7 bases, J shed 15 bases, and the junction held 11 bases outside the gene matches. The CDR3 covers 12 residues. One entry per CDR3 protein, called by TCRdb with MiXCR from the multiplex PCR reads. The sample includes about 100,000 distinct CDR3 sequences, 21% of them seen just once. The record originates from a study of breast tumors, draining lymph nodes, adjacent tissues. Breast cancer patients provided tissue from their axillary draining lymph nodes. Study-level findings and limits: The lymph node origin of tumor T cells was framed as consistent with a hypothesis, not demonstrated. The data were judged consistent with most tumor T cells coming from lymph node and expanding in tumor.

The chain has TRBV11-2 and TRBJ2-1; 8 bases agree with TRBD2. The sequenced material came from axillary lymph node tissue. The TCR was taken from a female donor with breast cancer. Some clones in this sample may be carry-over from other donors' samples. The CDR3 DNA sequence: TGTGCCAGCACTCCACCGGGGGGGGCCTCGTTCTTC. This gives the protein CASTPPGGASFF.